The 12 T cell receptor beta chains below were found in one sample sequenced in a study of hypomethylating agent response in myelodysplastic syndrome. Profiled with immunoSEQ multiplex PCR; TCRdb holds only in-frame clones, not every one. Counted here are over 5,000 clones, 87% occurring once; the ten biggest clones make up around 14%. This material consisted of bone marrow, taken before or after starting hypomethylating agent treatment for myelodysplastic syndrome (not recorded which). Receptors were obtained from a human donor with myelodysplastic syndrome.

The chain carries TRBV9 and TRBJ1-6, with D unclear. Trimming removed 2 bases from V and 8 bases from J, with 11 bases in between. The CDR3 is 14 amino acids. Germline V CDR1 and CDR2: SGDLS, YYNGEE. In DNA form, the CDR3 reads TGTGCCAGCAGCGTGCGTATGACGGATTCACCCCTCCACTTT. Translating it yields CASSVRMTDSPLHF.

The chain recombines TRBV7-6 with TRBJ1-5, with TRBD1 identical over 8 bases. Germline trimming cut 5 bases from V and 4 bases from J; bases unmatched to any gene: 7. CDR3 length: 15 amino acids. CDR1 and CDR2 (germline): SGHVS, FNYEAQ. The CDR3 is CASSPGTGYNQPQHF. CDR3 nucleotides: TGTGCCAGCAGCCCTGGGACAGGCTATAATCAGCCCCAGCATTTT.

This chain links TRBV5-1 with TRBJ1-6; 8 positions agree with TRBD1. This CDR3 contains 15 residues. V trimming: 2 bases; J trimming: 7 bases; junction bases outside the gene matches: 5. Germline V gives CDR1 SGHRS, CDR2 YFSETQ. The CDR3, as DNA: TGCGCCAGCAGCTTACAAACAGGGGGGAATTCACCCCTCCACTTT. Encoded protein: CASSLQTGGNSPLHF.

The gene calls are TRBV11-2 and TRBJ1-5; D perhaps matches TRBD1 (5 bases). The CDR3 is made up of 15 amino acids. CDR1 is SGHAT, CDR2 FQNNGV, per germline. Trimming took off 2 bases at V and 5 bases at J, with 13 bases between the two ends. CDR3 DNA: TGTGCCAGCAGCTTAAACGCAGGGCAGGATCAGCCCCAGCATTTT. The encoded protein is CASSLNAGQDQPQHF.

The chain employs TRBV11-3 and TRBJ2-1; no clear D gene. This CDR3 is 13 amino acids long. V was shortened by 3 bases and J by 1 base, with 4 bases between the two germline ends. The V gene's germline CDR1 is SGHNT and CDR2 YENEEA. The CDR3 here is CASSFGSYNEQFF. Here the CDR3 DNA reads TGTGCCAGCAGCTTCGGGTCCTACAATGAGCAGTTCTTC.

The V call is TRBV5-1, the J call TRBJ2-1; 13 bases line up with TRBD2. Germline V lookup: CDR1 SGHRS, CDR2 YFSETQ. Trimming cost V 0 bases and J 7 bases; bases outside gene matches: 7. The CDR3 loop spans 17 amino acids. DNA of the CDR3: TGCGCCAGCAGCTTGGTCCCTTTGGGACTAGCGGGGAATGAGCAGTTCTTC. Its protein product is CASSLVPLGLAGNEQFF.

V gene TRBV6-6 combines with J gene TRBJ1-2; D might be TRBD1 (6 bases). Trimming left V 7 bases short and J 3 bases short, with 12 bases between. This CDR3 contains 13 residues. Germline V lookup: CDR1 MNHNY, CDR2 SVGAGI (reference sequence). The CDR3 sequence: CASTSAGDYGYTF. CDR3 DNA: TGTGCCAGCACCTCGGCAGGGGACTATGGCTACACCTTC.

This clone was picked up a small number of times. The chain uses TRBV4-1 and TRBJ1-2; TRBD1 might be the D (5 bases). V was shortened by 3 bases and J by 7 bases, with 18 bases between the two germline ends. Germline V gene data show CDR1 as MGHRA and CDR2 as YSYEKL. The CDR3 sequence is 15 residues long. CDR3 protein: CASSQSTTAGGGYTF. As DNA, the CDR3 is TGCGCCAGCAGCCAGTCTACTACGGCTGGGGGTGGCTACACCTTC.

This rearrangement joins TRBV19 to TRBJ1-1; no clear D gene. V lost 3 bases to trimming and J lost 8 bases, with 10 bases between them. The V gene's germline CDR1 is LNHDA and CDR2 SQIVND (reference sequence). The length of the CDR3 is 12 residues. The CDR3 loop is CASSIPLGEAFF. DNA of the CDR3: TGTGCCAGTAGTATTCCCCTAGGGGAAGCTTTCTTT.

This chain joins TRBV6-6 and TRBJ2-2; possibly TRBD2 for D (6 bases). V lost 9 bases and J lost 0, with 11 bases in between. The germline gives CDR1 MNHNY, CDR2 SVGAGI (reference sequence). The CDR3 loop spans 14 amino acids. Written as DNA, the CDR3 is TGTGCCAGTGTGGGACTCACGAACACCGGGGAGCTGTTTTTT. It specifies CASVGLTNTGELFF.

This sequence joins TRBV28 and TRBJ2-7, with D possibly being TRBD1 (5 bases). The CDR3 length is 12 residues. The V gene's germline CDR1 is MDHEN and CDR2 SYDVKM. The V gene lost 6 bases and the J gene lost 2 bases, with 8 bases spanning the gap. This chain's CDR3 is CASSQGTYEQYF. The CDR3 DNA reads TGTGCCAGCAGCCAGGGTACCTACGAGCAGTACTTC.

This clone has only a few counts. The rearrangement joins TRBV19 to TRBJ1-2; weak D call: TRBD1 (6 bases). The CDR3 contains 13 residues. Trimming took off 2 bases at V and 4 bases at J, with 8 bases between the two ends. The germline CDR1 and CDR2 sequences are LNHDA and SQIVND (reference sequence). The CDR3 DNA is TGTGCCAGTAGTATACTGGACAGCTATGGCTACACCTTC. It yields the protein CASSILDSYGYTF.